One and the same sample provided the 30 T cell receptor beta chains below, sequenced in a study of cytomegalovirus exposure and HLA in healthy donors. PCR employed 60 Vbeta and 13 Jbeta primers. Repertoires were generated with immunoSEQ multiplex PCR, while TCRdb's copy carries only in-frame clones and drops some. The listing contains about 72,000 clones. The sample taken for sequencing was PBMCs. All receptors derive from a woman aged 40-49 years in good health and CMV-seropositive.

V gene TRBV18 combines with J gene TRBJ1-5; D not certain. With 3 bases removed from V and 5 bases from J, the gap between germline ends came to 8 bases. The CDR3 length is 13 residues. CDR1 KGHSH and CDR2 LQKENI come from the germline V gene. The CDR3 DNA follows: TGTGCCAGCTCACCTACAACAGATCAGCCCCAGCATTTT. Amino acid sequence: CASSPTTDQPQHF.

V usage is TRBV7-3 and J usage is TRBJ2-7; TRBD2 matches 8 bases. J lost 4 bases, V lost 5 bases, and 4 bases had no gene match. Germline-derived CDR1 and CDR2 are SGHTA and FQGTGA. This CDR3 has 13 amino acids. Here the CDR3 DNA reads TGTGCCAGCAGCGTTAGCGGGACGTACGAGCAGTACTTC. Its protein product is CASSVSGTYEQYF.

The chain recombines TRBV11-2 with TRBJ2-1; 8 bases are a match to TRBD2. The germline CDR1 and CDR2 sequences are SGHAT and FQNNGV. J was trimmed by 7 bases and V by 5 bases; bases with no gene match: 7. The length of the CDR3 is 14 residues. The DNA for the CDR3 is TGTGCCAGCAGCCTGGGGATAGCGGGAAATGAGCAGTTCTTC. Protein product: CASSLGIAGNEQFF.

CDR3 residues: CASQRERYNEQFF. The CDR3 DNA reads TGTGCCAGCCAACGGGAGAGGTACAATGAGCAGTTCTTC. This chain connects TRBV27 to TRBJ2-1; a weak D match, TRBD2 (6 bases). The germline CDR1 and CDR2 sequences are MNHEY and SMNVEV (reference sequence). This CDR3 has 13 amino acids. V dropped 8 bases and J dropped 4 bases, with 12 bases sitting between them.

The V and J genes are TRBV5-6 and TRBJ2-3; TRBD2 matches 9 bases. CDR3 length: 16 amino acids. Germline CDR1 and CDR2: SGHDT and YYEEEE. The V gene end was trimmed by 5 bases and the J gene end by 4 bases; junction bases not matched to a gene: 11. The CDR3: CASRGGGSGGADTQYF. DNA of the CDR3: TGTGCCAGCAGGGGGGGCGGTAGCGGGGGTGCAGATACGCAGTATTTT.

V gene TRBV5-1 combines with J gene TRBJ1-4, with D uncertain. CDR1 SGHRS and CDR2 YFSETQ come from the germline V gene. Trimming took 2 bases from V and 9 from J, leaving 14 bases between them. CDR3 length equals 14 residues. For the CDR3, the DNA is TGCGCCAGCAGCTTCGGTGAGATCGAGAAAAAACTGTTTTTT. Translated, it gives CASSFGEIEKKLFF.

The V and J genes are TRBV7-7 and TRBJ1-1, with TRBD1 matching over 7 bases. V was clipped by 5 bases and J by 2 bases; unmatched bases: 14. Germline values: CDR1 SSHAT, CDR2 FNYEAQ (reference sequence). The CDR3 covers 17 residues. CDR3 sequence (DNA): TGTGCCAGCAGCCCCTACTCCGGGACAGAATATAACACTGAAGCTTTCTTT. Residues: CASSPYSGTEYNTEAFF.

The chain combines TRBV4-3 with TRBJ1-1; 11 nucleotides line up with TRBD1. Per germline, CDR1 LGHNA and CDR2 YSLEER. The CDR3 consists of 14 residues. The V gene end was trimmed by 5 bases and the J gene end by 10 bases; junction bases not matched to a gene: 9. CDR3 sequence (DNA): TGCGCCAGCAGCTCCCGGGGGACAGGGGGTGTAGCTTTCTTT. It yields the protein CASSSRGTGGVAFF.

This chain links TRBV5-1 with TRBJ2-2; D is perhaps TRBD2 (7 bases). CDR1 and CDR2 (germline): SGHRS, YFSETQ. The CDR3 has 16 amino acids. V gave up 4 bases and J gave up 4 bases, with 17 bases separating them. The CDR3 nucleotides are TGCGCCAGCAGCACCCGGGCAGGGGAGGGCACCGGGGAGCTGTTTTTT. It yields the protein CASSTRAGEGTGELFF.

The CDR3 DNA sequence: TGTGCCAGCAGTGCTTCTAGCGGAACAGATACGCAGTATTTT. Its translation: CASSASSGTDTQYF. This chain joins TRBV2 and TRBJ2-3; 7 nucleotides agree with TRBD2. Germline V gene lookup returns CDR1 SNHLY and CDR2 FYNNEI. After removal of 4 bases from V and 3 bases from J, the junction contained 4 bases not matched to a gene. There are 14 residues in the CDR3. The full variable domain, its missing parts supplied by reference TRBV2 and TRBJ2-3, is EPEVTQTPSHQVTQMGQEVILRCVPISNHLYFYWYRQILGQKVEFLVSFYNNEISEKSEIFDDQFSVERPDGSNFTLKIRSTKLEDSAMYFCASSASSGTDTQYFGPGTRLTVL.

The chain recombines TRBV10-3 with TRBJ2-2; 7 positions match TRBD2. This CDR3 region has 17 residues. Trimming removed 4 bases from V and 2 bases from J; junction bases left unmatched: 10. Germline CDR1 reads ENHRY; CDR2 reads SYGVKD. The CDR3 region is CAISGPAGILNTGELFF. CDR3 nucleotides: TGTGCCATCAGTGGCCCAGCGGGGATTTTAAACACCGGGGAGCTGTTTTTT.

This chain joins TRBV28 and TRBJ1-3; TRBD1 aligns across 7 bases. J was trimmed by 1 base and V by 6 bases; bases with no gene match: 6. Per germline, CDR1 MDHEN and CDR2 SYDVKM. The CDR3 is 15 amino acids. CDR3: CASSETGSSGNTIYF. DNA for the CDR3: TGTGCCAGCAGCGAGACAGGGAGTTCTGGAAACACCATATATTTT.

J is TRBJ2-5 and V is TRBV10-1, with no clear D. CDR3 length equals 13 residues. CDR1 is WNHNN and CDR2 is SYGVQD in the germline V gene (reference sequence). With 3 bases removed from V and 2 bases from J, the gap between germline ends came to 7 bases. DNA of the CDR3: TGCGCCAGCAGTGAAATCCCTCAAGAGACCCAGTACTTC. Protein sequence: CASSEIPQETQYF.

The chain joins TRBV6-4 to TRBJ2-2; 7 bases are a match to TRBD2. V trimming: 5 bases; J trimming: 7 bases; junction bases outside the gene matches: 7. Germline assignment: CDR1 MRHNA and CDR2 SNTAGT. CDR3 length: 14 amino acids. The CDR3 nucleotides read TGTGCCAGCAGTCCCGCGGGGGACGGCGGGGAGCTGTTTTTT. Translation: CASSPAGDGGELFF.

This chain joins TRBV3-2 and TRBJ1-4; the DNA was not used to check the table's D call, TRBD1. TRBV3-2 is a pseudogene segment. The CDR3 is made up of 9 amino acids. CDR3 residues: CASSRQASF. In nucleotides, the CDR3 is TGTGCCAGCAGCCGGCAGGCCTCTTTT.

The V and J genes are TRBV7-9 and TRBJ1-1, with a weak D call TRBD1 (5 bases). Germline assignment: CDR1 SEHNR and CDR2 FQNEAQ (reference sequence). The length of the CDR3 is 13 residues. V was cut by 1 base and J by 8 bases, with 11 bases left in between. CDR3 sequence (DNA): TGTGCCAGCAGCTTAGAGGGGCCAACCGAAGCTTTCTTT. This gives the protein CASSLEGPTEAFF.

The chain is built from TRBV19 and TRBJ2-1; possibly TRBD2 for D (6 bases). The length of the CDR3 is 16 residues. CDR1 is LNHDA, CDR2 SQIVND, per germline (reference sequence). V lost 3 bases and J 12 bases, leaving 24 bases between the germline ends. For the CDR3, the DNA is TGTGCCAGTAGTATCAGTCGGCTAGCGAGAGGGGACCGGCAGTTCTTC. Translated: CASSISRLARGDRQFF. The full variable domain, rest sourced from reference TRBV19 and TRBJ2-1, is DGGITQSPKYLFRKEGQNVTLSCEQNLNHDAMYWYRQDPGQGLRLIYYSQIVNDFQKGDIAEGYSVSREKKESFPLTVTSAQKNPTAFYLCASSISRLARGDRQFFGPGTRLTVL.

V usage is TRBV7-2 and J usage is TRBJ2-1, with 8 bases matching TRBD1. In germline, CDR1 is SGHTA, CDR2 FQGNSA. This CDR3 spans 16 amino acids. J was trimmed by 0 bases and V by 5 bases; bases with no gene match: 6. CDR3 sequence reads: CASSPGQGGSYNEQFF. In nucleotides, the CDR3 is TGTGCCAGCAGCCCCGGACAGGGTGGCTCCTACAATGAGCAGTTCTTC.

V is TRBV4-2 and J is TRBJ2-1; 11 bases map to TRBD2. Germline CDR1 is LGHNA and CDR2 is YNFKEQ. J lost 4 bases, V lost 0 bases, and 8 bases had no gene match. The CDR3 extends over 18 amino acids. The CDR3 loop reads CASSQDLAGGLLYNEQFF. CDR3 bases: TGTGCCAGCAGCCAAGACCTAGCGGGAGGACTACTATACAATGAGCAGTTCTTC.

The chain carries TRBV7-2 and TRBJ2-2; tentatively, D is TRBD1 (6 bases). Trimming took off 4 bases at V and 3 bases at J, with 9 bases between the two ends. Germline V gene lookup returns CDR1 SGHTA and CDR2 FQGNSA. The length of the CDR3 is 14 residues. CDR3 sequence reads: CASSYRVDTGELFF. CDR3 sequence (DNA): TGTGCCAGCAGCTACAGGGTCGACACCGGGGAGCTGTTTTTT.

The V call is TRBV19, the J call TRBJ1-2; D call uncertain. Germline assignment: CDR1 LNHDA and CDR2 SQIVND (reference sequence). With 0 bases removed from V and 4 bases from J, the gap between germline ends came to 3 bases. This CDR3 is 12 amino acids long. CDR3: CASSIDLYGYTF. The CDR3 coding sequence is TGTGCCAGTAGTATAGACCTCTATGGCTACACCTTC.

This chain connects TRBV19 to TRBJ1-2; 7 bases agree with TRBD1. CDR1 LNHDA and CDR2 SQIVND come from the germline V gene (reference sequence). After removal of 0 bases from V and 10 bases from J, the junction contained 8 bases not matched to a gene. This CDR3 comprises 14 residues. CDR3: CASSIDWSGQTYTF. The CDR3 DNA reads TGTGCCAGTAGTATAGATTGGTCGGGACAGACCTACACCTTC.

The rearrangement links TRBV12-5 to TRBJ2-7; D perhaps matches TRBD1 (6 bases). Trimming left V 6 bases short and J 4 bases short, with 16 bases between. This CDR3 is built from 14 residues. The V gene's germline CDR1 is LGHNT and CDR2 FRNRAP. CDR3: CASGLGAEGYEQYF. DNA of the CDR3: TGTGCTAGTGGCCTGGGGGCTGAAGGGTACGAGCAGTACTTC.

The chain is built from TRBV27 and TRBJ2-1, with D possibly TRBD2 on 6 matching bases. With 10 bases removed from V and 7 bases from J, the gap between germline ends came to 20 bases. Germline CDR1 MNHEY, CDR2 SMNVEV (reference sequence). The CDR3 is made up of 14 amino acids. As DNA, the CDR3 is TGTGCCACCGGGGGTCCTCCACCAGGGAATGAGCAGTTCTTC. It encodes CATGGPPPGNEQFF.

The CDR3 sequence: CASSQEEWYGELFF. CDR3 nucleotides: TGTGCCAGCAGCCAAGAAGAGTGGTACGGGGAGCTGTTTTTT. The rearrangement uses TRBV14 and TRBJ2-2; D is unclear. Germline assignment: CDR1 SGHDN and CDR2 FVKESK. This CDR3 has 14 residues. V lost 0 bases and J 7 bases, leaving 9 bases between the germline ends.

This sequence joins TRBV19 and TRBJ2-5; tentatively, D is TRBD2 (5 bases). The CDR3 has 13 amino acids. The germline V gene has CDR1 LNHDA and CDR2 SQIVND (reference sequence). V shed 4 bases and J shed 0 bases, with 6 bases lying between them. The CDR3 protein is CASSTGNQETQYF. CDR3 sequence (DNA): TGTGCCAGTAGTACCGGGAACCAAGAGACCCAGTACTTC.

The V call is TRBV27, the J call TRBJ2-2; D remains unclear. CDR1 is MNHEY and CDR2 is SMNVEV in the germline V gene (reference sequence). The CDR3 has 15 residues. V gave up 3 bases and J gave up 1 base, with 9 bases separating them. CDR3 protein: CASSLFRRNTGELFF. The CDR3 nucleotides are TGTGCCAGCAGTTTGTTTCGGAGGAACACCGGGGAGCTGTTTTTT.

J is TRBJ1-2 and V is TRBV25-1; TRBD1 aligns across 9 bases. Germline lookup yields CDR1 MGHDK and CDR2 SYGVNS. CDR3 length equals 15 residues. Trimming removed 5 bases from V and 2 bases from J; junction bases left unmatched: 6. The CDR3 protein is CASSSRDRENYGYTF. As DNA, the CDR3 is TGTGCCAGCAGTTCTAGGGACAGGGAGAACTATGGCTACACCTTC.

The chain has TRBV13 and TRBJ2-6, with D possibly TRBD1 on 6 matching bases. Trimming removed 1 base at V and 0 bases at J, with 16 bases between. The germline CDR1 and CDR2 sequences are PRHDT and FYEKMQ (reference sequence). This CDR3 comprises 19 residues. CDR3: CASSLATGPILSGANVLTF. For the CDR3, the DNA is TGTGCCAGCAGCTTAGCGACAGGCCCCATTCTCTCTGGGGCCAACGTCCTGACTTTC.

The chain combines TRBV5-1 with TRBJ2-1; D is perhaps TRBD1 (6 bases). Germline values: CDR1 SGHRS, CDR2 YFSETQ. This CDR3 has 14 residues. The V gene lost 4 bases and the J gene lost 9 bases, with 17 bases spanning the gap. This CDR3 reads CASSQHRDTGEQFF. CDR3 in DNA: TGCGCCAGCAGCCAACACCGGGACACCGGTGAGCAGTTCTTC.